Presented here are 19 T cell receptor beta chains from one specimen sequenced in a study of blood T cell repertoires in COVID-19. TCRdb's table, derived via immunoSEQ multiplex PCR, lists solely in-frame clones and lacks some. The repertoire holds under 250,000 clones, with 85% as singletons. Input material: peripheral blood. The receptors derive from a man aged 45 to 65 with COVID-19, enrolled during active disease.

This sequence joins TRBV7-9 and TRBJ2-1; maybe TRBD1 (6 bases). The CDR3 has 17 amino acids. Germline lookup yields CDR1 SEHNR and CDR2 FQNEAQ (reference sequence). Trimming removed 4 bases from V and 0 bases from J, with 16 bases in between. CDR3 nucleotide sequence: TGTGCCAGCAGCTCCCGGACAGACCAGAGCTCCTACAATGAGCAGTTCTTC. It translates to CASSSRTDQSSYNEQFF.

This clone was detected only once. The chain carries TRBV2 and TRBJ2-5, with D maybe TRBD2 (7 bases). Germline-derived CDR1 and CDR2 are SNHLY and FYNNEI. The CDR3 runs 15 residues. Trimming cost V 5 bases and J 2 bases, with 15 bases left between them. CDR3 sequence: CASSWTAGLQETQYF. Here the CDR3 DNA reads TGTGCCAGCAGTTGGACAGCGGGATTACAAGAGACCCAGTACTTC.

The rearrangement joins TRBV7-3 to TRBJ2-1; D remains ambiguous. In germline, CDR1 is SGHTA, CDR2 FQGTGA. CDR3 length: 16 residues. Deletions cut 1 base from V and 7 bases from J, with 17 bases between. The CDR3 is CASSLNPSASNNEQFF. CDR3 sequence (DNA): TGTGCCAGCAGCTTAAACCCCTCGGCTAGTAATAATGAGCAGTTCTTC.

This rearrangement joins TRBV10-3 to TRBJ2-6; 9 bases align to TRBD1. The CDR3 extends over 18 amino acids. J lost 2 bases, V lost 3 bases, and 8 bases had no gene match. Germline CDR1 is ENHRY and CDR2 is SYGVKD. CDR3 sequence (DNA): TGTGCCATCAGTGACCCGACAGGGGGGAGCCCTGGGGCCAACGTCCTGACTTTC. Its protein is CAISDPTGGSPGANVLTF.

This chain connects TRBV20-1 to TRBJ2-7; 7 bases match TRBD1. V gave up 3 bases and J gave up 2 bases; unmatched junction bases: 4. Germline V gives CDR1 DFQATT, CDR2 SNEGSKA (reference sequence). The CDR3 has 13 residues. The CDR3 protein is CSASEGQTYEQYF. CDR3 in DNA: TGCAGTGCTAGTGAGGGACAGACCTACGAGCAGTACTTC.

The CDR3 reads CASSLPTPRELFF. In DNA, the CDR3 is TGTGCCAGCAGTTTACCGACTCCTAGGGAGCTGTTTTTT. The gene calls are TRBV27 and TRBJ2-2; no clear D gene. The CDR3 consists of 13 residues. Trimming pared 2 bases from V and 9 bases from J, leaving 10 bases between. Germline CDR1 is MNHEY and CDR2 is SMNVEV (reference sequence).

This clone was recorded once. V is TRBV19 and J is TRBJ1-1, with 10 bases lining up with TRBD1. V was clipped by 3 bases and J by 4 bases; unmatched bases: 8. Germline V CDR1 and CDR2: LNHDA, SQIVND (reference sequence). CDR3 length: 16 amino acids. The DNA for the CDR3 is TGTGCCAGTAGTATTACCGACAGGGGGCATGGCACTGAAGCTTTCTTT. Amino acid sequence: CASSITDRGHGTEAFF. The full variable domain, rest sourced from reference TRBV19 and TRBJ1-1, is DGGITQSPKYLFRKEGQNVTLSCEQNLNHDAMYWYRQDPGQGLRLIYYSQIVNDFQKGDIAEGYSVSREKKESFPLTVTSAQKNPTAFYLCASSITDRGHGTEAFFGQGTRLTVV.

V usage is TRBV25-1 and J usage is TRBJ2-5; D might be TRBD2 (5 bases). The germline gives CDR1 MGHDK, CDR2 SYGVNS. V lost 2 bases and J lost 4, with 11 bases in between. This CDR3 region has 14 residues. The CDR3 bases are TGTGCCAGCAGTGAACGGGGAAGGGTAGAGACCCAGTACTTC. Amino acid sequence: CASSERGRVETQYF.

The chain is built from TRBV3-1 (or the pseudogene TRBV3-2) and TRBJ1-1, with 8 bases identical to TRBD1. The germline V gene has CDR1 LGHDT and CDR2 YNNKEL (reference sequence). J was trimmed by 7 bases and V by 1 base; bases with no gene match: 8. The CDR3 extends over 15 amino acids. Written as DNA, the CDR3 is TGTGCCAGCAGCCAAGCGGCGGCAGGGGGCTTTGAAGCTTTCTTT. The encoded protein is CASSQAAAGGFEAFF.

This clone occurred once. The chain combines TRBV9 with TRBJ1-1; D is possibly TRBD1 (6 bases). Trimming cost V 0 bases and J 2 bases, with 20 bases left between them. CDR1 and CDR2 (germline): SGDLS, YYNGEE. The CDR3 consists of 18 residues. The CDR3 loop is CASSVVERAGAINTEAFF. DNA for the CDR3: TGTGCCAGCAGCGTAGTAGAACGGGCAGGGGCTATAAACACTGAAGCTTTCTTT.

The chain is built from TRBV28 and TRBJ2-7; TRBD1 might be the D (5 bases). Trimming took 5 bases from V and 2 from J, leaving 13 bases between them. This CDR3 contains 14 residues. Germline CDR1 is MDHEN and CDR2 is SYDVKM. CDR3 loop: CASSPPDSAYEQYF. In nucleotides, the CDR3 is TGTGCCAGCAGTCCTCCCGACAGTGCCTACGAGCAGTACTTC.

The chain recombines TRBV27 with TRBJ2-2, with 7 nucleotides matching TRBD2. The CDR3 is 16 amino acids. Trimming cost V 5 bases and J 5 bases; bases outside gene matches: 11. Per the germline V gene, CDR1 is MNHEY and CDR2 is SMNVEV (reference sequence). CDR3 sequence: CASSLRTGGGTGELFF. CDR3 nucleotides: TGTGCCAGCAGTCTGAGGACCGGGGGAGGGACCGGGGAGCTGTTTTTT.

The CDR3 reads CASSEPGTSLFF. The CDR3 coding sequence is TGCGCCAGCAGCGAGCCAGGGACTTCACTGTTTTTT. V and J are TRBV5-1 and TRBJ2-3; maybe TRBD1 (5 bases). The J call is in doubt because the DNA end fits TRBJ1-4 better. CDR3 size: 12 residues. CDR1 and CDR2 (germline): SGHRS, YFSETQ.

The gene calls are TRBV5-1 and TRBJ2-5; D may be TRBD2 (5 bases). With 0 bases removed from V and 5 bases from J, the gap between germline ends came to 11 bases. CDR3 length: 14 residues. CDR1 and CDR2 (germline): SGHRS, YFSETQ. The CDR3 loop is CASSLGRGRETQYF. CDR3 nucleotides: TGCGCCAGCAGCTTGGGACGAGGGCGGGAGACCCAGTACTTC.

This sequence joins TRBV7-3 and TRBJ2-7; D is perhaps TRBD1 (5 bases). The CDR3 sequence is 15 residues long. V was trimmed by 5 bases and J by 5 bases, leaving 19 bases between them. The germline CDR1 and CDR2 sequences are SGHTA and FQGTGA. The CDR3 loop reads CASSVFPAGLDEQYF. CDR3 nucleotide sequence: TGTGCCAGCAGCGTTTTCCCGGCAGGGTTGGACGAGCAGTACTTC. The full variable domain, completed using reference TRBV7-3 and TRBJ2-7, is GAGVSQTPSNKVTEKGKYVELRCDPISGHTALYWYRQSLGQGPEFLIYFQGTGAADDSGLPNDRFFAVRPEGSVSTLKIQRTERGDSAVYLCASSVFPAGLDEQYFGPGTRLTVT.

The V gene is TRBV3-1 (or the pseudogene TRBV3-2), the J gene TRBJ1-2; TRBD1 matches at 7 bases. From germline, CDR1 is LGHDT and CDR2 YNNKEL (reference sequence). This CDR3 region has 12 residues. Trimming took 3 bases from V and 13 from J; bases not matched to a gene: 8. The CDR3 region has the DNA TGTGCCAGCAGCCATCTACAGGGGCCCTGCACCTTC. It is translated as CASSHLQGPCTF.

The chain couples TRBV6-5 to TRBJ1-5; 7 positions agree with TRBD1. Unmatched junction bases numbered 6, after V lost 4 bases and J lost 6 bases. The CDR3 length is 14 residues. The germline gives CDR1 MNHEY, CDR2 SVGAGI. The CDR3 is CASSSRQGGQPQHF. The CDR3 coding sequence is TGTGCCAGCAGTTCTCGACAGGGAGGTCAGCCCCAGCATTTT.

This clone was detected only a few times. The rearrangement links TRBV7-9 to TRBJ1-5; tentatively, D is TRBD1 (5 bases). V lost 6 bases to trimming and J lost 6 bases, with 12 bases between them. Germline lookup yields CDR1 SEHNR and CDR2 FQNEAQ (reference sequence). The CDR3 runs to 13 residues. The CDR3 coding sequence is TGTGCCAGCAGAGGGGCACCCGGTCAGCCCCAGCATTTT. Protein product: CASRGAPGQPQHF.

V usage is TRBV2 and J usage is TRBJ1-5; D uncertain. V was shortened by 4 bases and J by 3 bases, with 7 bases between the two germline ends. This CDR3 comprises 13 residues. The germline CDR1 and CDR2 sequences are SNHLY and FYNNEI. CDR3 protein: CASSGSFNQPQHF. Here the CDR3 DNA reads TGTGCCAGCAGTGGGAGTTTCAATCAGCCCCAGCATTTT.